This T cell receptor beta chain was retrieved from a study of cytomegalovirus exposure and HLA in healthy donors. Researchers ran the PCR with 60 Vbeta and 13 Jbeta primers. Using immunoSEQ multiplex PCR, the repertoire was profiled, and TCRdb retains in-frame clones only, with some absent. The table for this sample gives just over 60,000 clones. Germline loops: CDR1 MDHEN, CDR2 SYDVKM. With V trimmed by 5 bases and J by 8 bases, 10 bases remained unmatched. This CDR3 comprises 15 residues. The chain is built from TRBV28 and TRBJ1-4, with TRBD1 matching over 8 bases. Sequenced sample: PBMCs. The receptor's source is a man under 40 in good health and CMV-seropositive. The DNA for the CDR3 is TGTGCCAGCAGTCAAAGCCAAACAGGGGGGGAAAAACTGTTTTTT. Translation: CASSQSQTGGEKLFF.